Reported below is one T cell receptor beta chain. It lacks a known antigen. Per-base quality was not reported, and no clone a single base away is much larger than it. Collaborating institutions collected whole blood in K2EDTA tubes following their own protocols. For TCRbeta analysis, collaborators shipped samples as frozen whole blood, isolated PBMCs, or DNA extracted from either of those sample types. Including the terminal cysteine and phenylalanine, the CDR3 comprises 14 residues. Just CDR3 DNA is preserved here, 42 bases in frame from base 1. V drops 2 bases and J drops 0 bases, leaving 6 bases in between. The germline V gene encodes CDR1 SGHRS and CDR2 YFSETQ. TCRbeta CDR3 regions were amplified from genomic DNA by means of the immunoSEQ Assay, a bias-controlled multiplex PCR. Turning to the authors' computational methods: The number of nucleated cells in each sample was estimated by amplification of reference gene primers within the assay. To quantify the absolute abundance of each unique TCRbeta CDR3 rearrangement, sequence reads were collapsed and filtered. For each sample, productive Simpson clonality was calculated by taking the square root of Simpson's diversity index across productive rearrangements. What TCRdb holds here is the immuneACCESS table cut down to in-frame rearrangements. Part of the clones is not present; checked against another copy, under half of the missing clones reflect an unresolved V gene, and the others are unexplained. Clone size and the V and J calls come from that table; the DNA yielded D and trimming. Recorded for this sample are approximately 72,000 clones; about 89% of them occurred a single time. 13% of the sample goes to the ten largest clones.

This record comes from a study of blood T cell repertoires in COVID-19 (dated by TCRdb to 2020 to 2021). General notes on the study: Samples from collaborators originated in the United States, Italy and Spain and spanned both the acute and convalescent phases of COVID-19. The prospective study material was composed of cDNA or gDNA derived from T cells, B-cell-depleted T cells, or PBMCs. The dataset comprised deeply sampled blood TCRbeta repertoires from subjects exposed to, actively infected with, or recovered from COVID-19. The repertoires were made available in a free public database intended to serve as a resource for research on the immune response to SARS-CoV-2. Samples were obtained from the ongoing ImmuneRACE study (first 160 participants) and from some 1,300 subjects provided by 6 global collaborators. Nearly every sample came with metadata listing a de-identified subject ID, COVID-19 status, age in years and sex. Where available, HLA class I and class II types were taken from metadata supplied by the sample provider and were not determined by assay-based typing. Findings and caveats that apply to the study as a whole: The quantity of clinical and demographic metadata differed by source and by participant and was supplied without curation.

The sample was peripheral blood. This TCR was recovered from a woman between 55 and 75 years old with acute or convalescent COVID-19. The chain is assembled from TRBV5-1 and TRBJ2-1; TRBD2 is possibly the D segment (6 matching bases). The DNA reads TGCGCCAGCAGCTTCGGGAGCTCCTACAATGAGCAGTTCTTC. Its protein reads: CASSFGSSYNEQFF.